Presented here are 7 T cell receptor beta chains from one specimen sequenced in a study of blood T cell repertoires in COVID-19 (dated by TCRdb to about 2020). Receptors were amplified or captured by the immunoSEQ multiplex PCR assay. Entries here come from immuneACCESS through TCRdb and include only in-frame sequences with V and J called. Some clones fail to appear in such tables; in the studies checked, an unresolved V gene covers under half of the shortfall, and the cause of the remainder is unknown. The sample records about 180,000 clones, roughly 87% of which are singletons. Jointly, the top ten make up around 1.2% of the sample. The sequenced sample was PBMCs or T cells enriched from blood (not recorded which). Receptor source: a human donor with acute COVID-19. The donor label of this sample is uncertain.

This chain joins TRBV7-3 and TRBJ1-1; 7 nucleotides align to TRBD1. The V segment lost 2 bases and the J segment 3 bases; nucleotides outside the gene matches: 0. The CDR3 extends over 13 amino acids. Germline CDR1 is SGHTA and CDR2 is FQGTGA. CDR3 in amino acids: CASSLQGDTEAFF. The CDR3 DNA sequence: TGTGCCAGCAGCTTACAGGGGGACACTGAAGCTTTCTTT.

This clone was counted a single time. The chain links TRBV7-9 to TRBJ2-3; D gene unclear. The CDR3 contains 10 residues. Germline V gene data show CDR1 as SEHNR and CDR2 as FQNEAQ (reference sequence). V was clipped by 9 bases and J by 6 bases, with 7 bases between them. The CDR3 DNA sequence: TGTGCCAGTCGAGCGGATACGCAGTATTTT. Translation gives CASRADTQYF.

CDR3 nucleotides: TGTGCCAGCAGCCGCAAACTAGCGGGGTTCACAGATACGCAGTATTTT. This encodes CASSRKLAGFTDTQYF. The chain recombines TRBV3-1 (or the pseudogene TRBV3-2) with TRBJ2-3; 10 bases fit TRBD2. CDR1 LGHDT and CDR2 YNNKEL come from the germline V gene (reference sequence). The CDR3 is made up of 16 amino acids. The ends lost 4 bases at V and 2 bases at J; junction bases unmatched: 6.

V gene TRBV6-5 combines with J gene TRBJ1-2, with 9 bases aligning to TRBD1. J was trimmed by 8 bases and V by 6 bases; bases with no gene match: 7. Germline CDR1 is MNHEY and CDR2 is SVGAGI. This CDR3 is built from 13 residues. The CDR3: CASRVRDRDGYTF. DNA for the CDR3: TGTGCCAGCAGAGTCCGGGACAGGGACGGCTACACCTTC.

The chain links TRBV20-1 to TRBJ1-2; tentative D call: TRBD1 (6 bases). This CDR3 region has 11 residues. Germline V gene data show CDR1 as DFQATT and CDR2 as SNEGSKA (reference sequence). Between the trimmed V and J ends, which lost 7 bases and 4 bases, there was a span of 10 bases. CDR3 residues: CSGVTGYGYTF. The CDR3 nucleotides read TGCAGTGGGGTGACAGGCTATGGCTACACCTTC.

The chain is built from TRBV5-1 and TRBJ2-7; maybe TRBD1 (6 bases). Deletions cut 4 bases from V and 1 base from J, with 9 bases between. Germline-derived CDR1 and CDR2 are SGHRS and YFSETQ. The CDR3 has 13 amino acids. CDR3 protein: CASSTGQSYEQYF. CDR3 DNA sequence: TGCGCCAGCAGCACCGGACAGTCCTACGAGCAGTACTTC.

The rearrangement uses TRBV6-2 or TRBV6-3 and TRBJ2-7, with 9 bases identical to TRBD2. The CDR3 is 16 residues long. The V segment lost 2 bases and the J segment 3 bases; nucleotides outside the gene matches: 8. In germline, CDR1 is MNHEY, CDR2 SVGEGT. CDR3 in DNA: TGTGCCAGCAGTTACCAAGACCGGCGGGGGGGCTACGAGCAGTACTTC. It translates to CASSYQDRRGGYEQYF.